This T cell receptor (beta chain) was recovered during a study of regulatory T cells (dated by TCRdb to 2016 to 2019). At the level of the whole study: T-cell receptor beta repertoires of sorted regulatory, conventional CD4+ and CD8+ T cells were compared between CD3G-deficient patients and healthy controls. The paper as a whole reports these results and caveats: Regulatory T-cell repertoire restriction was found to vary between patients and was most prominent in the two patients with the most severe autoimmunity. Reduced Shannon diversity was observed in regulatory T cells from CD3G-deficient patients compared with autologous conventional CD4+ cells and with control regulatory T cells. Compared with control samples, regulatory T-cell samples from patients yielded roughly tenfold fewer unique productive TRB reads. Restricted unique TRB V-J pairs and skewed V and J gene usage were observed in patient repertoires, most markedly in regulatory T cells.

Evidence of autoimmunity was found in all CD3G-deficient patients, and more severe autoimmunity was observed in two of the patients. Patients were tested at ages ranging from 2 to 39 years, and reduced naive and increased memory CD4+ and CD8+ T-cell proportions were found in the patients. CD4+ cells were FACS-sorted into CD25-high CD127-low regulatory T cells and CD25-low CD127-high conventional CD4+ T cells. Over five individuals with CD3G deficiency made up the patient group. An international network of physicians across the United States, Europe and Asia provided the patient samples and clinical data. Peripheral blood mononuclear cells were isolated by Ficoll density separation. In the multiplex PCR, 52 forward TRBV primers and 13 reverse TRBJ primers were used, and assay-based and computational corrections were applied for amplification bias. Rearranged TRB loci were amplified from genomic DNA by multiplex PCR within the immunoSEQ assay. TRB amplicons were sequenced on an Illumina HiSeq platform. As for the authors' bioinformatics: Custom algorithms error-filtered the raw sequences and aligned them to reference gene sequences, after which the immunoSEQ online tools were used for analysis. Productive and nonproductive TRB rearrangement frequencies were evaluated among both unique and total sequences. The likelihood of self-reactivity was estimated by examining two features, hydrophobicity and amino acid composition, of TRB CDR3 positions 6 and 7. Prism software was used to run t tests, Mann-Whitney tests or two-way ANOVA for comparisons between groups. TCRdb limited this immuneACCESS table to in-frame rearrangements with V and J called. A share of clones is missing; checked studies link under half to unresolved V genes, and the rest is unexplained. That table supplies the V and J calls and clone size; D and trimming were determined from the DNA. This sample holds about 6,100 clones; 80% to 90% were observed only once. The ten largest clones represent 1.5% to 2.5% of the sample.

The CDR3 runs 15 amino acids, cysteine and phenylalanine included. Only the CDR3 region is kept as DNA, spanning 45 bases read in frame from base 1. V and J lose 0 bases and 3 bases, and a span of 11 bases separates them. CDR1 MNHNS and CDR2 SASEGT are derived from the germline V gene. This clone showed up just a few times. This clone's antigen is unknown. Base qualities are not provided; no much larger clone lies one nucleotide away. Sequencing was carried out using CD4+ Tregs sorted from blood. This TCR was sampled from a person aged 18-29 years with CD3G deficiency. The sequence links TRBV6-1 to TRBJ1-2; confidence is insufficient to name the D gene. CDR3 loop: CASSEAFGQYYGYTF. The nucleotides are TGTGCCAGCAGTGAAGCTTTTGGGCAGTACTATGGCTACACCTTC.